The next 2 T cell receptor beta chains were all read from a single sample in a study of blood T cell repertoires in COVID-19 (dated by TCRdb to 2020 to 2021). Library creation used the immunoSEQ multiplex PCR assay. The source is immuneACCESS, and TCRdb retained only in-frame sequences with V and J called. Part of the clones is not carried over; for the studies checked, unresolved V genes explain less than half of this, and the remainder is unexplained. Across this sample there are 160,000 or so clones, with about 82% seen only once. The ten largest clones represent roughly 6.8% of the sample. The sequencing input was peripheral blood. The receptor source for this set is a man between 65 and 85 years old with active or convalescent COVID-19.

This chain connects TRBV14 to TRBJ1-2; possible D gene TRBD1, 5 bases. The V end was cut by 1 base, the J end by 7 bases, with 7 bases between. Germline values: CDR1 SGHDN, CDR2 FVKESK. The CDR3 loop spans 12 amino acids. DNA of the CDR3: TGTGCCAGCAGCCAAGGGGACTTTGGCTACACCTTC. This sequence encodes CASSQGDFGYTF.

The chain uses TRBV3-1 (or the pseudogene TRBV3-2) and TRBJ1-5, with no clear D. V lost 4 bases to trimming and J lost 9 bases, with 10 bases between them. The germline gives CDR1 LGHDT, CDR2 YNNKEL (reference sequence). The CDR3 totals 12 residues. For the CDR3, the DNA is TGTGCCAGCAGCCGAGGGTTGGGGCCCCAGCATTTT. It is translated as CASSRGLGPQHF.